The 10 T cell receptor beta chains given below trace back to one sample, sequenced in a study of T-cell reconstitution after alpha-beta-depleted transplantation in children. This sample's TCRbeta library carried unique molecular identifier barcodes. TCRdb used MiXCR to reprocess the PCR reads, holding one entry per CDR3 protein. The sample has about 290,000 distinct CDR3 sequences; around 10% are singletons. The sample in question was PBMCs, obtained before TCRalphabeta/CD19-depleted stem cell transplant. The origin of the receptors is a boy in the first two years of life with acute myeloid leukemia, due to receive a stem cell transplant.

Comments on this clonotype: The germline gene is not matched at one end of the junction; a read error may be the cause. This sequence joins TRBV20-1 and TRBJ2-1, with 13 bases aligning to TRBD2. The length of the CDR3 is 17 residues. Per the germline V gene, CDR1 is DFQATT and CDR2 is SNEGSKA (reference sequence). The CDR3 DNA reads TGCTGTGCTAGAACAAGGCGTGGACTAGCGGGAGTAAATGAGCAGTTCTTC. It translates to CCARTRRGLAGVNEQFF.

This clonotype occurred a few times. The gene calls are TRBV5-8 and TRBJ1-5, with 9 nucleotides matching TRBD1. The CDR3 is made up of 17 amino acids. The V gene's germline CDR1 is SGHTS and CDR2 YDEGEE. With V trimmed by 4 bases and J by 4 bases, 12 bases remained unmatched. The CDR3 region is CASSLFEGQGINQPQHF. Here the CDR3 DNA reads TGTGCCAGCAGCCTCTTTGAAGGACAGGGGATAAATCAGCCCCAGCATTTT.

This chain uses TRBV4-2 with TRBJ1-6, with TRBD1 matching over 8 bases. The V gene's germline CDR1 is LGHNA and CDR2 YNFKEQ. Germline trimming cut 0 bases from V and 12 bases from J; bases unmatched to any gene: 4. The length of the CDR3 is 14 residues. The CDR3, as DNA: TGTGCCAGCAGCCAAGATACAGGGGGGGGACCCCTCCACTTT. It specifies CASSQDTGGGPLHF.

In regard to this clonotype: This may stem from a read error, because a much larger clone lies one nucleotide away. The rearrangement uses TRBV28 and TRBJ1-4; 10 nucleotides match TRBD1. The CDR3 runs 16 residues. Germline loops: CDR1 MDHEN, CDR2 SYDVKM. The CDR3 region has the DNA TGTGCCAGCAGTCATTCCCTTGGACAGGGGGGCGAAAAACAGTTTTTT. Residues: CASSHSLGQGGEKQFF.

The chain couples TRBV12-3 or TRBV12-4 to TRBJ1-3; the D gene is possibly TRBD1 (5 bases). The CDR3 spans 17 residues. Trimming cost V 6 bases and J 0 bases, with 18 bases left between them. The CDR3, as DNA: TGTGCCAGCAGGCCCAACCTTGGGGGACCCTCTGGAAACACCATATATTTT. It yields the protein CASRPNLGGPSGNTIYF.

The J gene is TRBJ1-1, the V gene TRBV27; D uncertain. Per germline, CDR1 MNHEY and CDR2 SMNVEV (reference sequence). The CDR3 is 13 residues long. Deletions cut 10 bases from V and 8 bases from J, with 20 bases between. CDR3 residues: CATSRTRALEAFF. The CDR3 region has the DNA TGTGCCACCAGCCGGACGAGGGCTCTCGAAGCTTTCTTT.

This clonotype was detected ten times or more. The V gene is TRBV15, the J gene TRBJ2-5, with D unclear. This CDR3 spans 13 amino acids. The germline V gene encodes CDR1 LNHNV and CDR2 YYDKDF (reference sequence). The V and J ends lost 4 bases and 4 bases respectively, with 10 bases between them. CDR3 sequence: CATSTKSSETQYF. The CDR3 nucleotides are TGTGCCACCAGCACCAAAAGTTCAGAGACCCAGTACTTC.

This clonotype came up a few times. The J gene is TRBJ2-5, the V gene TRBV7-9; 12 bases align to TRBD1. The ends lost 4 bases at V and 4 bases at J; junction bases unmatched: 7. The CDR3 runs 16 residues. Per germline, CDR1 SEHNR and CDR2 FQNEAQ (reference sequence). In nucleotides, the CDR3 is TGTGCCAGCAGCTCGACGGGGACAGGGGGCGGAGAGACCCAGTACTTC. It is translated as CASSSTGTGGGETQYF.

This clonotype has ten or more counts. This chain connects TRBV20-1 to TRBJ2-5, with no clear D. Germline V lookup: CDR1 DFQATT, CDR2 SNEGSKA (reference sequence). This CDR3 contains 13 residues. The CDR3 loop is CSAQKSVQETQYF. CDR3 DNA sequence: TGCAGCGCCCAAAAAAGCGTACAAGAGACCCAGTACTTC.

This clonotype was seen ten or more times. V gene TRBV4-2 combines with J gene TRBJ1-6, with D possibly matching TRBD1 (5 bases). This CDR3 comprises 15 residues. Germline V gene data show CDR1 as LGHNA and CDR2 as YNFKEQ. Trimming stripped 0 bases from V and 6 bases from J, with 9 bases between. The CDR3 DNA follows: TGTGCCAGCAGCCAAGATCGGCAGGGTAATTCACCCCTCCACTTT. It specifies CASSQDRQGNSPLHF.